These T cell receptor beta chains were read from a single sample in a study of T-cell reconstitution after alpha-beta-depleted transplantation in children. TCRdb recomputed calls from the PCR reads with MiXCR, one row per CDR3 protein. The sample carries some 200,000 distinct CDR3 sequences, roughly 7.5% recorded once. This specimen consisted of PBMCs from the stem cell graft donor, obtained from the stem cell graft. The receptors here all came from a human donor who donated a stem cell graft to a child with Wiskott-Aldrich syndrome. The CDR3 runs from the conserved cysteine through the conserved F or W. Fields, in order: clone size, V gene, D gene, J gene, CDR3 protein, CDR3 DNA. The D gene is left open where the match is weak. Only some rows state a clone size, as once, few, many or a class for expanded clones.

clone size: -
V gene: TRBV5-5
D gene: TRBD2
J gene: TRBJ2-1
CDR3 protein: CASRFSGGPGEQFF
CDR3 DNA: TGTGCCAGCAGGTTTTCGGGAGGGCCTGGAGAGCAGTTCTTC

clone size: -
V gene: TRBV20-1
D gene: TRBD1
J gene: TRBJ1-6
CDR3 protein: CSARDRTGNSPLHF
CDR3 DNA: TGCAGTGCTAGAGATAGGACAGGGAATTCACCCCTCCACTTT

clone size: many
V gene: TRBV20-1
D gene: -
J gene: TRBJ2-1
CDR3 protein: CSARVINEQFF
CDR3 DNA: TGCAGTGCTAGAGTAATCAATGAGCAGTTCTTC

clone size: few
V gene: TRBV30
D gene: TRBD1
J gene: TRBJ2-7
CDR3 protein: CACGQGAYEQYF
CDR3 DNA: TGTGCCTGCGGACAGGGGGCATACGAGCAGTACTTC

clone size: many
V gene: TRBV12-3/TRBV12-4
D gene: TRBD1
J gene: TRBJ1-2
CDR3 protein: CASTPTGTGGRYTF
CDR3 DNA: TGTGCCAGCACCCCGACCGGGACAGGCGGGCGCTACACCTTC

clone size: many
V gene: TRBV29-1
D gene: TRBD1
J gene: TRBJ1-1
CDR3 protein: CSVPDQQGVFSRTTEAFF
CDR3 DNA: TGCAGCGTCCCCGATCAACAGGGGGTTTTTTCCCGCACAACTGAAGCTTTCTTT

clone size: few
V gene: TRBV12-3/TRBV12-4
D gene: -
J gene: TRBJ1-2
CDR3 protein: CASSLGEETPLAGYTF
CDR3 DNA: TGTGCCAGCAGTTTAGGGGAGGAGACTCCCCTGGCTGGCTACACCTTC

clone size: many
V gene: TRBV6-5
D gene: TRBD2
J gene: TRBJ2-7
CDR3 protein: CASSPGLAATHF
CDR3 DNA: TGTGCCAGCAGTCCGGGACTAGCGGCGACGCACTTC

clone size: many
V gene: TRBV20-1
D gene: -
J gene: TRBJ1-5
CDR3 protein: CSARDGSYSNQPQHF
CDR3 DNA: TGCAGTGCTAGAGATGGAAGTTATAGCAATCAGCCCCAGCATTTT

clone size: many
V gene: TRBV29-1
D gene: TRBD2
J gene: TRBJ2-1
CDR3 protein: CSVILVLAGPQSSYNEQFF
CDR3 DNA: TGCAGCGTCATCCTTGTTCTAGCGGGGCCACAAAGCTCCTACAATGAGCAGTTCTTC

clone size: many
V gene: TRBV4-1
D gene: -
J gene: TRBJ1-2
CDR3 protein: CASSQQIWYGYTF
CDR3 DNA: TGCGCCAGCAGCCAACAGATTTGGTATGGCTACACCTTC

clone size: -
V gene: TRBV2
D gene: -
J gene: TRBJ2-5
CDR3 protein: CASSELAGILETQYF
CDR3 DNA: TGTGCCAGCAGTGAATTGGCGGGGATTCTGGAGACCCAGTACTTC

clone size: few
V gene: TRBV15
D gene: TRBD1
J gene: TRBJ1-5
CDR3 protein: CATSSLSPGTGLSNQPQHF
CDR3 DNA: TGTGCCACCAGCAGCCTATCCCCCGGGACAGGGCTTAGCAATCAGCCCCAGCATTTT

clone size: -
V gene: TRBV3-1
D gene: -
J gene: TRBJ2-2
CDR3 protein: CASSQYGVGTGELFF
CDR3 DNA: TGTGCCAGCAGCCAATACGGGGTTGGCACCGGGGAGCTGTTTTTT

clone size: many
V gene: TRBV10-3
D gene: -
J gene: TRBJ2-6
CDR3 protein: CAISEHGQGGSGANVLTF
CDR3 DNA: TGTGCCATCAGTGAGCATGGTCAGGGTGGCTCTGGGGCCAACGTCCTGACTTTC

clone size: many
V gene: TRBV5-1
D gene: -
J gene: TRBJ2-3
CDR3 protein: CASSRTLSTDTQYF
CDR3 DNA: TGCGCCAGCAGTCGGACACTTAGCACAGATACGCAGTATTTT

clone size: -
V gene: TRBV5-6
D gene: -
J gene: TRBJ2-7
CDR3 protein: CASGLTRLCEQYF
CDR3 DNA: TGTGCCAGCGGCCTCACGCGGCTCTGCGAGCAGTACTTC

clone size: few
V gene: TRBV12-3/TRBV12-4
D gene: -
J gene: TRBJ1-1
CDR3 protein: CASSLILGRAPQGAFF
CDR3 DNA: TGTGCCAGCAGTCTCATCTTGGGCAGGGCTCCTCAAGGGGCTTTCTTT

clone size: many
V gene: TRBV12-3/TRBV12-4
D gene: -
J gene: TRBJ2-6
CDR3 protein: CASSLGTIGANVLTF
CDR3 DNA: TGTGCCAGCAGTTTAGGGACTATAGGGGCCAACGTCCTGACTTTC

clone size: many
V gene: TRBV29-1
D gene: -
J gene: TRBJ2-2
CDR3 protein: CSASAGELFF
CDR3 DNA: TGCAGCGCAAGCGCCGGGGAGCTGTTTTTT